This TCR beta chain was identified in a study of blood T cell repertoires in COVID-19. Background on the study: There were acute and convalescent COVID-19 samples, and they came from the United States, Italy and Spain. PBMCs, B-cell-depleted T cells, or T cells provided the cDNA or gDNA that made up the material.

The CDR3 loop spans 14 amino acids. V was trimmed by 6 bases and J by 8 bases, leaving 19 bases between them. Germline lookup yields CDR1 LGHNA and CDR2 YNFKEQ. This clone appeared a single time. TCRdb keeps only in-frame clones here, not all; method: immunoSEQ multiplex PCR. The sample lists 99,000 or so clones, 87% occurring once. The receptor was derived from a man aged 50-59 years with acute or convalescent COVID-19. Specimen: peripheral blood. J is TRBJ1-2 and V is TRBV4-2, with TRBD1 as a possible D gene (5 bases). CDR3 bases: TGTGCCAGCAGTAGGTCGGCAGGGCTTAGGGGCTACACCTTC. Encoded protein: CASSRSAGLRGYTF.